One and the same sample provided the 2 T cell receptor beta chains below, sequenced in a study of PD-1 blockade in mismatch repair-deficient tumors (dated by TCRdb to the late 2010s). Library preparation used the immunoSEQ multiplex PCR assay. The clones in this table, taken by TCRdb from immuneACCESS, are in-frame only. Not every clone is retained; where verified, under half of the shortfall comes from an unresolved V gene, and the cause of the rest is unknown. The sample includes some 48,000 clones, with roughly 80% observed a single time. The top ten clonotypes cover around 8.1% of the sample. This specimen consisted of peripheral blood, obtained less than 21 weeks after starting pembrolizumab. The receptors were gathered from an adult with mismatch repair-deficient cancer.

The chain couples TRBV21-1 to TRBJ2-7; TRBD2, the table's D call, was not compared with the DNA. TRBV21-1 is described as a pseudogene. The CDR3 has 15 amino acids. CDR3 loop: CASSKVEGVTYEQYF. The DNA for the CDR3 is TGTGCCAGCAGCAAAGTCGAGGGAGTAACCTACGAGCAGTACTTC.

This clone came up once. This chain connects TRBV18 to TRBJ1-4, with 7 bases matching TRBD1. CDR1 and CDR2 (germline): KGHSH, LQKENI. The CDR3 is 14 amino acids. V lost 3 bases, J lost 4 bases, and 2 bases stayed unmatched. The DNA for the CDR3 is TGTGCCAGCTCACCGGGACAGAATAATGAAAAACTGTTTTTT. It is translated as CASSPGQNNEKLFF.